The rows below give T cell receptor beta chains drawn from one sample of a study of OX40 agonist ivuxolimab in advanced cancers. The protocol was immunoSEQ multiplex PCR, while the TCRdb copy is restricted to in-frame clones and leaves out a portion. The sample includes under 30,000 clones, around four fifths seen only once; the top ten take 2% to 2.5%. Source: CD4+ or CD8+ T cells sorted from blood, taken in a trial of the OX40 agonist ivuxolimab. The origin of the receptors is an adult with an advanced solid tumor such as melanoma, head and neck, liver or kidney cancer. The CDR3 runs from the conserved cysteine through the conserved F or W. A D gene is named only where the DNA matches it firmly. Clone sizes are given selectively: once, few, many, or a class where the clone is expanded.

abundance,v_gene,d_gene,j_gene,CDR3nt,CDR3aa
-,TRBV7-2,-,TRBJ2-2,TGTGCCAGCAGCTCGCTTCCACAGAACACCGGGGAGCTGTTTTTT,CASSSLPQNTGELFF
-,TRBV7-2,TRBD1,TRBJ1-2,TGTGCCAGCAGCTATCAAGTGGGACAGGGGTATGGCTACACCTTC,CASSYQVGQGYGYTF
once,TRBV7-9,TRBD2,TRBJ2-7,TGTGCCAGCAGCTTATGGGGATGGGGGGGAGGCTACGAGCAGTACTTC,CASSLWGWGGGYEQYF
few,TRBV7-2,-,TRBJ1-5,TGTGCCAGCAGCATATACCAGGGACTCAATCAGCCCCAGCATTTT,CASSIYQGLNQPQHF
-,TRBV6-5,-,TRBJ1-5,TGTGCCAGCAGTCGCGACAGGTATAATCAGCCCCAGCATTTT,CASSRDRYNQPQHF
-,TRBV4-3,-,TRBJ2-3,TGCGCCAGCAGCCCTGGGCAGACCGGGGATGATACGCAGTATTTT,CASSPGQTGDDTQYF
-,TRBV7-9,-,TRBJ2-2,TGTGCCAGCAGCACCTTAGGAGGGGCGAACACCGGGGAGCTGTTTTTT,CASSTLGGANTGELFF
-,TRBV10-3,-,TRBJ1-4,TGTGCCATCAGTGAGGGACAGTCAAATGAAAAACTGTTTTTT,CAISEGQSNEKLFF
-,TRBV9,TRBD2,TRBJ2-2,TGTGCCAGCAGCGTAGGCGGGGGGAACACCGGGGAGCTGTTTTTT,CASSVGGGNTGELFF
few,TRBV5-1,TRBD2,TRBJ2-7,TGCGCCAGCAGCCCCTTCGGAAGCGGCCTAGCGGGGGAGCAGTACTTC,CASSPFGSGLAGEQYF
-,TRBV6-6,-,TRBJ2-2,TGTGCCAGCAGTTCTCGAGACAGGAACACCGGGGAGCTGTTTTTT,CASSSRDRNTGELFF
-,TRBV28,TRBD1,TRBJ2-7,TGTGCCAGCGCACGACAGGGATCGACCTACGAGCAGTACTTC,CASARQGSTYEQYF
-,TRBV6-6,-,TRBJ2-5,TGTGCCAGCAGTTACTTCGGGGGCCAAGAGACCCAGTACTTC,CASSYFGGQETQYF
once,TRBV5-4,-,TRBJ2-7,TGTGCCAGCAGACTGACAGGGGACTACTACGAGCAGTACTTC,CASRLTGDYYEQYF
few,TRBV18,TRBD1,TRBJ2-7,TGTGCCAGCTCACCACGGGGGGACAGGCTCTCCTACGAGCAGTACTTC,CASSPRGDRLSYEQYF
-,TRBV27,TRBD1,TRBJ1-6,TGTGCCAGCAGGTTAACAGGGGGTTCACCCCTCCACTTT,CASRLTGGSPLHF
-,TRBV5-3,TRBD2,TRBJ2-1,TGTGCCAGAAGTCCAATAGCGGGGGGGCCTATCGATGAGCAGTTCTTC,CARSPIAGGPIDEQFF
-,TRBV2,-,TRBJ1-5,TGTGCCAGCAGTGAAAACAGCTATCAGCCCCAGCATTTT,CASSENSYQPQHF
-,TRBV9,-,TRBJ1-3,TGTGCCAGCAGCCAAGACGGCACCATATATTTT,CASSQDGTIYF
-,TRBV29-1,TRBD2,TRBJ2-1,TGCAGCGCCGGCAGCGGGAGCTACAATGAGCAGTTCTTC,CSAGSGSYNEQFF
-,TRBV6-6,TRBD1,TRBJ2-2,TGTGCCAGCAGTACAGGGACAGCCAACACCGGGGAGCTGTTTTTT,CASSTGTANTGELFF
-,TRBV30,TRBD2,TRBJ2-3,TGTGCCTGGAGTTCGCTTAGCGGGAGGGCCATCACGCAGTATTTT,CAWSSLSGRAITQYF
-,TRBV5-1,TRBD1,TRBJ1-4,TGCGCCAGCAGCTCAAGGACAGGGATAGGGGAAAAACTGTTTTTT,CASSSRTGIGEKLFF
-,TRBV10-3,TRBD1,TRBJ1-1,TGTGCCATCAGTGAGAGGGGGCGCGGTGATGAAGCTTTCTTT,CAISERGRGDEAFF
-,TRBV19,-,TRBJ2-1,TGTGCCAGTAGACTGGCCGAGGGTCAGTTCTTC,CASRLAEGQFF
few,TRBV7-2,TRBD1,TRBJ2-7,TGTGCCAGCAGACCCCCGGGACAGGGGAGTTGGGAGCAGTACTTC,CASRPPGQGSWEQYF
few,TRBV10-3,-,TRBJ2-3,TGTGCCATCAGCCGGGACGGAAGCTTCACAGATACGCAGTATTTT,CAISRDGSFTDTQYF
once,TRBV6-5,-,TRBJ1-1,TGTGCCAGCAGTCAGGGTACTGAAGCTTTCTTT,CASSQGTEAFF
-,TRBV18,-,TRBJ1-1,TGTGCCAGCTCACCAGGGCAGGGGACAAGGGGCACTGAAGCTTTCTTT,CASSPGQGTRGTEAFF
-,TRBV19,TRBD1,TRBJ2-7,TGTGCCAGTAGCCGGGGACAGCAGGGGAGTGTGCAGTACTTC,CASSRGQQGSVQYF
once,TRBV9,TRBD2,TRBJ2-5,TGTGCCAGCAGCGTTGGAGCGGGAGGGTTGGAGACCCAGTACTTC,CASSVGAGGLETQYF
few,TRBV5-6,TRBD1,TRBJ1-5,TGTGCCAGCAGCTTGAAGGAGGGGGCATCGGGTCAGCCCCAGCATTTT,CASSLKEGASGQPQHF
few,TRBV28,TRBD1,TRBJ2-5,TGTGCCAGCAGTTTATATATGGGACAGGGGGCCGGTGAGACCCAGTACTTC,CASSLYMGQGAGETQYF
-,TRBV7-9,-,TRBJ1-1,TGTGCCAGCAGCCCGGAGAACACTGAAGCTTTCTTT,CASSPENTEAFF
-,TRBV7-8,-,TRBJ2-2,TGTGCCAGCGCCCCCAGGCAAATGCGGGCCACCGGGGAGCTGTTTTTT,CASAPRQMRATGELFF
-,TRBV27,-,TRBJ2-2,TGTGCCAGCAGTTTACGGAACACCGGGGAGCTGTTTTTT,CASSLRNTGELFF
once,TRBV28,TRBD1,TRBJ2-7,TGTGCCAGCAGTTTATTGGGGACAGGGGGTGACTACGAGCAGTACTTC,CASSLLGTGGDYEQYF
-,TRBV2,-,TRBJ2-4,TGTGCCAGCAGTGGGGAGACTAAAAACATTCAGTACTTC,CASSGETKNIQYF
once,TRBV5-8,-,TRBJ1-1,TGTGCCAGCAGCTTGAAGGTACCGAACACTGAAGCTTTCTTT,CASSLKVPNTEAFF
-,TRBV5-5,-,TRBJ2-7,TGTGCCAGCAGCGCCAGCTACGAGCAGTACTTC,CASSASYEQYF
-,TRBV5-1,-,TRBJ2-1,TGCGCCAGCAGTACAGGGAAGGTGACCTACAATGAGCAGTTCTTC,CASSTGKVTYNEQFF
once,TRBV6-1,TRBD1,TRBJ1-1,TGTGCCAGCTCAGGGGGCGCGAGCGCTGAAGCTTTCTTT,CASSGGASAEAFF